This TCR beta chain was identified in a study of cytotoxic CD8 clonotypes in ibrutinib-treated CLL. Study results and caveats: Baseline clonality, above age-matched healthy donor levels, tracked circulating CD8+ T-cell counts. Contraction or stability on treatment characterized the public clonotypes, which were uncommon. Rising at ibrutinib response, clonality subsequently fell back toward baseline at progression.

Trimming cost V 3 bases and J 2 bases, with 14 bases left between them. Germline values: CDR1 KGHSH, CDR2 LQKENI. This CDR3 region has 16 residues. TCR beta libraries used roughly 1.9 micrograms of DNA from cryopreserved PBMCs. As to this clone: Its antigen is still unknown.

Method: immunoSEQ multiplex PCR; TCRdb's copy keeps in-frame clones and lacks some. Of approximately 45,000 clones in the sample, 60% to 80% were seen once. The sample in question was PBMCs, obtained after 24 months of ibrutinib treatment. The V call is TRBV18, the J call TRBJ1-3; perhaps TRBD1 as D (5 bases). This clonotype was obtained from a human donor with chronic lymphocytic leukemia. The CDR3 protein is CASSPSRGKAGNTIYF. CDR3 DNA: TGTGCCAGCTCACCCTCAAGGGGCAAGGCTGGAAACACCATATATTTT.